The TCR beta chain described here comes from a study of shared clonotypes between healthy human individuals. Only in-frame clones appear in the TCRdb table, and some are missing; sequencing was by immunoSEQ multiplex PCR. The data hold 1.4 million or so clones, with approximately 98.5% observed a single time. This CDR3 spans 15 amino acids. Trimming removed 1 base from V and 7 bases from J; junction bases left unmatched: 4. Germline loops: CDR1 LGHNA, CDR2 YSLEER. Sequencing input: naive CD4+ T cells sorted from blood. Subset given: CD45RA+ positively selected. The TCR sequence derives from a man aged 25 to 40 in good health. The chain combines TRBV4-3 with TRBJ2-2; 9 positions match TRBD2. CDR3: CASSQGVAGVGELFF. The DNA of the CDR3 is TGCGCCAGCAGCCAAGGGGTAGCGGGAGTCGGGGAGCTGTTTTTT.